This T cell receptor beta chain derives from a study of spatial heterogeneity in lung cancer. The overall study: More than 8.5 raw reads, on average, carried each unique TCR and UMI combination.

This clonotype is medium-sized. Time point given: sample taken at primary tumor resection. Donation came from around 72 patients with untreated early-stage non-small cell lung cancer. The study tagged each TCR cDNA molecule with a unique molecular identifier. TCRdb processed the 5' RACE reads anew with MiXCR; each CDR3 protein has one entry. The profile shows roughly 2,600 distinct CDR3 sequences, roughly 7.7% of them singletons. This CDR3 contains 15 residues. V was trimmed by 4 bases and J by 2 bases, leaving 12 bases between them. Germline-derived CDR1 and CDR2 are SNHLY and FYNNEI. The TCR originated in a male donor with early-stage non-small cell lung cancer. This chain links TRBV2 with TRBJ1-5, with no clear D. This sample comprised normal lung tissue next to the tumor, obtained at surgery. CDR3 nucleotide sequence: TGTGCCAGCAGTGTACAGCCGGCTGGCAATCAGCCCCAGCATTTT. It is translated as CASSVQPAGNQPQHF.